The 15 T cell receptor beta chains given below trace back to one sample, sequenced in a study of low-dose radiotherapy and immunotherapy resistance in tumors. Both TCRalpha and TCRbeta chains were reverse transcribed with V-gene-specific primers. TCRs underwent approximately 20 PCR cycles of amplification with a constant-region primer and V-primer adapter. From the reads, TCRdb called clonotypes with MiXCR, one entry per CDR3 protein. Of roughly 8,000 distinct CDR3 sequences in the sample, about 67% were seen once. Every receptor here comes from a human donor with advanced metastatic prostate, ovarian, gallbladder or colorectal cancer (not recorded which). This table probably holds off-target reads from a library built for another chain.

This clonotype was observed a single time. The V gene is TRBV6-2 or TRBV6-3, the J gene TRBJ1-5; no clear D. With 7 bases removed from V and 0 bases from J, the gap between germline ends came to 16 bases. This CDR3 comprises 16 residues. Germline assignment: CDR1 MNHEY and CDR2 SVGEGT. CDR3 DNA: TGTGCCAGCAAGGTCGGCAGCACAAATAGCAATCAGCCCCAGCATTTT. Residues: CASKVGSTNSNQPQHF.

The chain has TRBV12-3 or TRBV12-4 and TRBJ1-4, with D tentatively TRBD1 (5 bases). The CDR3 has 15 residues. V gave up 6 bases and J gave up 7 bases, with 18 bases separating them. CDR3 sequence: CASRGWGAWSEKLFF. The CDR3 nucleotides are TGTGCCAGCAGGGGCTGGGGCGCCTGGAGTGAAAAACTGTTTTTT.

The chain is built from TRBV20-1 and TRBJ1-2, with a tentative D call TRBD1 (5 bases). The germline CDR1 and CDR2 sequences are DFQATT and SNEGSKA (reference sequence). The CDR3 loop spans 12 amino acids. Trimming left V 6 bases short and J 8 bases short, with 16 bases between. CDR3 in amino acids: CSAPYRTRGYTF. The CDR3 bases are TGCAGTGCGCCTTACAGGACTCGAGGCTACACCTTC.

The CDR3 DNA follows: TGCGCCAGCAGCCTGGGGCTAGTCGCGAGCACAGATACGCAGTATTTT. Encoded protein: CASSLGLVASTDTQYF. This chain uses TRBV5-1 with TRBJ2-3, with a weak D call TRBD1 (5 bases). Germline lookup yields CDR1 SGHRS and CDR2 YFSETQ. The CDR3 sequence is 16 residues long. Trimming left V 4 bases short and J 0 bases short, with 15 bases between.

This clonotype was detected only a few times. V usage is TRBV24-1 and J usage is TRBJ1-5; 7 bases fit TRBD1. V lost 4 bases, J lost 3 bases, and 5 bases stayed unmatched. The germline CDR1 and CDR2 sequences are KGHDR and SFDVKD. The CDR3 covers 15 residues. In DNA form, the CDR3 reads TGTGCCACCAGTGACCCCGGGACAGTCAATCAGCCCCAGCATTTT. This gives the protein CATSDPGTVNQPQHF.

The chain couples TRBV28 to TRBJ2-5, with TRBD1 matching over 7 bases. V lost 5 bases to trimming and J lost 3 bases; unmatched junction nucleotides: 6. The CDR3 is 14 amino acids. Germline assignment: CDR1 MDHEN and CDR2 SYDVKM. The CDR3 here is CASSEGQEEETQYF. The CDR3 DNA reads TGTGCCAGCAGTGAAGGACAGGAGGAAGAGACCCAGTACTTC.

CDR3 amino acids: CASSPLAGGQGNEQFF. In nucleotides, the CDR3 is TGTGCCAGCAGCCCACTCGCGGGGGGCCAGGGCAATGAGCAGTTCTTC. The V gene is TRBV14, the J gene TRBJ2-1, with TRBD2 matching over 8 bases. Germline CDR1 and CDR2: SGHDN and FVKESK. This CDR3 has 16 residues. V was pared by 4 bases and J by 6 bases, with 11 bases of the junction left unmatched.

The chain couples TRBV6-4 to TRBJ2-2, with 8 bases fitting TRBD1. The trim removed 2 bases at V and 5 bases at J, leaving 7 bases unmatched. The CDR3 sequence is 16 residues long. Looked up from germline, CDR1 is MRHNA and CDR2 is SNTAGT. The chain's CDR3 is CASSDHPTGETGELFF. CDR3 nucleotides: TGTGCCAGCAGTGACCACCCGACAGGGGAGACCGGGGAGCTGTTTTTT.

CDR3: CASSTTGEKLFF. The CDR3 DNA is TGTGCCAGCTCAACCACCGGCGAAAAACTGTTTTTT. The V and J genes are TRBV18 and TRBJ1-4; no definite D call. The germline V and J ends were trimmed by 5 bases and 8 bases, with 9 bases remaining between them. CDR3 size: 12 residues. Germline V gene data show CDR1 as KGHSH and CDR2 as LQKENI.

This chain links TRBV6-2 or TRBV6-3 with TRBJ2-5; weak D call: TRBD1 (6 bases). The CDR3 is made up of 17 amino acids. Germline CDR1 and CDR2: MNHEY and SVGEGT. V was pared by 2 bases and J by 3 bases, with 19 bases between. CDR3 residues: CASSYDALDRKKETQYF. DNA for the CDR3: TGTGCCAGCAGTTACGATGCCTTGGACAGAAAGAAAGAGACCCAGTACTTC.

There are a few counts of this clonotype. The chain uses TRBV28 and TRBJ2-7, with 9 nucleotides matching TRBD1. The germline V gene has CDR1 MDHEN and CDR2 SYDVKM. V shed 4 bases, J shed 5 bases, and the junction held 6 bases outside the gene matches. The CDR3 consists of 14 residues. The CDR3 spells CASSSGQGVDEQYF. In DNA, the CDR3 is TGTGCCAGCAGTTCGGGACAGGGCGTCGACGAGCAGTACTTC.

This clonotype was seen only a few times. The J gene is TRBJ1-2, the V gene TRBV4-3; D is unclear. This CDR3 has 13 residues. V lost 0 bases to trimming and J lost 4 bases, with 6 bases between them. CDR1 LGHNA and CDR2 YSLEER come from the germline V gene. The CDR3 nucleotides are TGCGCCAGCAGCCAAGACTCTCGCTATGGCTACACCTTC. The encoded protein is CASSQDSRYGYTF.

The chain is built from TRBV5-4 and TRBJ1-5, with D possibly being TRBD1 (6 bases). The CDR3 contains 15 residues. Germline V gene sequence: CDR1 SGHNT, CDR2 YYREEE (reference sequence). Trimming left V 4 bases short and J 5 bases short, with 16 bases between. In nucleotides, the CDR3 is TGTGCCAGCAGCCCGGCCCCGGACAGCTATCAGCCCCAGCATTTT. Encoded protein: CASSPAPDSYQPQHF.

Only a few counts were recorded for this clonotype. J is TRBJ1-2 and V is TRBV28; no firm D call. Looked up from germline, CDR1 is MDHEN and CDR2 is SYDVKM. This CDR3 comprises 14 residues. V shed 6 bases and J shed 2 bases, with 13 bases lying between them. CDR3 protein: CASSPTGPNYGYTF. The CDR3 DNA sequence: TGTGCCAGCAGCCCAACCGGGCCGAACTATGGCTACACCTTC.

V usage is TRBV5-1 and J usage is TRBJ2-2; 7 bases line up with TRBD1. Germline trimming cut 0 bases from V and 6 bases from J; bases unmatched to any gene: 5. The CDR3 runs 15 residues. Germline V CDR1 and CDR2: SGHRS, YFSETQ. DNA for the CDR3: TGCGCCAGCAGCTTGGAGGGGGCATTGTCCGGGGAGCTGTTTTTT. It codes for CASSLEGALSGELFF.